This TCR beta chain was retrieved from a study of blood T cells in healthy people across ages. Findings and caveats of the study: Donors of long life had a larger count of naive CD4+ cells and greater diversity than aged donors.

The use of a sample-barcoded 5' primer and a J-beta primer mix characterized a second PCR of about 7 to 12 cycles. Unique molecular identifiers of 12 random nucleotides labeled each cDNA. CDR3-containing paired-end reads numbering at least 2.5 million came from each sample. Using its own MiXCR run on the 5' RACE reads, TCRdb lists one record per CDR3 protein. The profile covers hundreds of thousands of distinct CDR3 sequences, with 45% to 50% appearing a single time and roughly 31% taken by the ten largest. Trimming cost V 2 bases and J 10 bases, with 12 bases left between them. CDR3 length: 13 residues. This clonotype was counted a few times. Its antigen is unidentified.

The sequenced sample was blood. This TCR was recovered from an older woman in good health. The chain joins TRBV12-3 or TRBV12-4 to TRBJ2-1; D uncertain. CDR3: CASSLSPDVEQFF. Written as DNA, the CDR3 is TGTGCCAGCAGTTTATCCCCAGACGTAGAGCAGTTCTTC.